This entry lists 7 T cell receptor beta chains sequenced from one sample in a study of CXCR4 blockade with PD-1 therapy in pancreatic cancer. TCRdb keeps only in-frame clones here, not all; method: immunoSEQ multiplex PCR. This table holds over 2,500 clones, roughly 41% found once. The sample comprised tumor tissue. Every receptor here comes from a human donor with pancreatic ductal adenocarcinoma.

The V call is TRBV19, the J call TRBJ2-2; D perhaps matches TRBD1 (6 bases). The V gene's germline CDR1 is LNHDA and CDR2 SQIVND (reference sequence). This CDR3 comprises 15 residues. Trimming removed 10 bases from V and 6 bases from J, with 21 bases in between. The CDR3 loop is CATHPRGSRAGELFF. CDR3 DNA sequence: TGTGCCACCCACCCAAGGGGGTCGCGGGCCGGGGAGCTGTTTTTT.

This rearrangement joins TRBV15 to TRBJ2-2, with D perhaps matching TRBD1 or TRBD2 (5 bases each). The CDR3 has 15 amino acids. In germline, CDR1 is LNHNV, CDR2 YYDKDF (reference sequence). V lost 1 base and J 6 bases, leaving 12 bases between the germline ends. The CDR3 nucleotides read TGTGCCACCAGCAGAGGAGGGGATAAGGCCGGGGAGCTGTTTTTT. Translated: CATSRGGDKAGELFF.

The chain has TRBV28 and TRBJ2-7; D remains ambiguous. Deletions cut 2 bases from V and 2 bases from J, with 7 bases between. Germline V gene lookup returns CDR1 MDHEN and CDR2 SYDVKM. The CDR3 has 13 amino acids. DNA for the CDR3: TGTGCCAGCAGTTTACCCTCAACCTACGAGCAGTACTTC. This gives the protein CASSLPSTYEQYF.

The chain uses TRBV28 and TRBJ1-1; D perhaps matches TRBD1 (6 bases). The V end lost 6 bases, the J end lost 7 bases, and 12 bases lay between the germline ends. CDR1 is MDHEN and CDR2 is SYDVKM in the germline V gene. This CDR3 contains 12 residues. As DNA, the CDR3 is TGTGCCAGCAGCCTCACGGGACATGAAGCTTTCTTT. Protein product: CASSLTGHEAFF.

The rearrangement joins TRBV15 to TRBJ2-4; 8 bases are a match to TRBD2. Germline V gene lookup returns CDR1 LNHNV and CDR2 YYDKDF (reference sequence). The CDR3 contains 18 residues. J was trimmed by 2 bases and V by 0 bases; bases with no gene match: 9. CDR3 region: CATSRDRVAGMSKNIQYF. CDR3 DNA sequence: TGTGCCACCAGCAGAGATCGAGTAGCGGGAATGTCCAAAAACATTCAGTACTTC.

DNA for the CDR3: TGCAGCGTAATCACAGGGGAAACGGCTGAAGCTTTCTTT. Its translation: CSVITGETAEAFF. The chain is built from TRBV29-1 and TRBJ1-1; 7 nucleotides line up with TRBD1. Germline V gene lookup returns CDR1 SQVTM and CDR2 ANQGSEA. Unmatched junction bases numbered 10, after V lost 6 bases and J lost 6 bases. CDR3 length equals 13 residues.

The chain couples TRBV6-8 to TRBJ1-2; D is unclear. V lost 10 bases, J lost 4 bases, and 19 bases lay in between. The CDR3 runs to 14 residues. Germline CDR1 is MNHGY and CDR2 is SAAAGT. CDR3 DNA sequence: TGTGCCATTGCGGCTACAGAGACCGTCTATGGCTACACCTTC. Its translation is CAIAATETVYGYTF.